These T cell receptor beta chains were read from a single sample in a study of cytomegalovirus exposure and HLA in healthy donors. Generated by immunoSEQ multiplex PCR, the TCRdb table keeps only in-frame clones and is missing some. The table includes 95,000 to 100,000 clones, around three quarters detected once. What was sequenced was PBMCs. These TCRs come from a man in his forties in good health and CMV-seronegative. Both conserved end residues are part of each CDR3. D genes are given only for firm matches. A clone size is listed for some rows: how often the clone was seen (once, few, many), or a class if it is expanded.

TRBD2	TRBV28	TRBJ2-2	NA	CASTGWGGSGTGELFF	TGTGCCAGCACCGGCTGGGGAGGGAGCGGCACCGGGGAGCTGTTTTTT
TRBD2	TRBV9	TRBJ2-2	once	CASSGGLAANTGELFF	TGTGCCAGCAGCGGCGGACTAGCGGCAAACACCGGGGAGCTGTTTTTT
NA	TRBV27	TRBJ2-3	few	CASRPSVDTQYF	TGTGCCAGCCGTCCTTCCGTAGATACGCAGTATTTT
NA	TRBV6-1	TRBJ1-1	NA	CASSEADNEAFF	TGTGCCAGCAGTGAAGCGGACAACGAGGCTTTCTTT
TRBD2	TRBV10-2	TRBJ2-1	NA	CASSESLAGGSNNEQFF	TGCGCCAGCAGTGAGTCCCTAGCGGGAGGTAGTAACAATGAGCAGTTCTTC
NA	TRBV30	TRBJ2-6	NA	CAWAGFPLANVLTF	TGTGCCTGGGCGGGCTTCCCTTTGGCCAACGTCCTGACTTTC
TRBD1	TRBV18	TRBJ1-2	NA	CASSNQGDRITYGYTF	TGTGCCAGCTCGAACCAGGGGGACAGGATAACCTATGGCTACACCTTC
NA	TRBV9	TRBJ1-1	NA	CASSGPREIEAFF	TGTGCCAGCAGCGGCCCCCGGGAAATTGAAGCTTTCTTT
TRBD2	TRBV27	TRBJ2-1	NA	CASSLYGRGRSYNEQFF	TGTGCCAGCAGTTTATATGGGAGGGGTAGGTCCTACAATGAGCAGTTCTTC
NA	TRBV29-1	TRBJ1-1	NA	CSVVWGQGTEAFF	TGCAGCGTCGTATGGGGGCAGGGGACTGAAGCTTTCTTT
NA	TRBV6-5	TRBJ1-2	NA	CASKRSNYGYTF	TGTGCCAGCAAGAGGAGCAACTATGGCTACACCTTC
NA	TRBV4-2	TRBJ2-6	once	CASSQATGKAGANVLTF	TGTGCCAGCAGCCAAGCAACAGGGAAGGCTGGGGCCAACGTCCTGACTTTC
TRBD1	TRBV5-6	TRBJ2-7	NA	CASSWGTGGGTGEQYF	TGTGCCAGCAGCTGGGGGACAGGGGGCGGAACAGGCGAGCAGTACTTC
NA	TRBV7-6	TRBJ2-2	NA	CASSHYTGELFF	TGTGCCAGCAGCCATTACACCGGGGAGCTGTTTTTT
NA	TRBV27	TRBJ2-7	NA	CASSFGAKTYEQYF	TGTGCCAGCAGTTTCGGAGCTAAAACGTACGAGCAGTACTTC
TRBD2	TRBV7-7	TRBJ2-5	NA	CASSLALAGAETQYF	TGCGCCAGCAGCTTAGCGCTAGCGGGAGCAGAGACCCAGTACTTC
TRBD1	TRBV19	TRBJ2-1	once	CASSMGQAAYNEQFF	TGTGCCAGTAGTATGGGACAGGCCGCCTACAATGAGCAGTTCTTC
TRBD1	TRBV28	TRBJ1-2	NA	CASREPGQLGYTF	TGTGCCAGCAGGGAACCGGGACAGCTGGGCTACACCTTC